This is a list of T cell receptor beta chains from one sample in a study of cytomegalovirus exposure and HLA in healthy donors. Clones were sequenced by immunoSEQ multiplex PCR, and TCRdb holds only the in-frame ones, with some missing. The table has some 130,000 clones, around 73% seen once. The sample was PBMCs. The receptors derive from a man in his forties or fifties in good health and CMV-seronegative. CDR3s leave out the opening cysteine and the closing phenylalanine or tryptophan. Fields, in order: V gene, J gene, CDR3 length, CDR3 protein.

TRBV19	TRBJ1-1	12	ASSPNPGNTEAF
TRBV18	TRBJ2-5	11	ASSPGLAETQY
TRBV19	TRBJ2-1	13	ASRAQGISYNEQF
TRBV29-1	TRBJ1-1	11	SVLGQMNTEAF
TRBV6-5	TRBJ2-7	11	ASSYAGSYEQY
TRBV10-3	TRBJ2-3	18	AISEPTGTSGEGYTDTQY
TRBV5-1	TRBJ1-2	11	ASSLGDIRGYT
TRBV28	TRBJ2-1	13	ASNLSGRVMSEQF
TRBV5-1	TRBJ1-1	12	ASSFGPGDTEAF
TRBV5-1	TRBJ2-2	12	ASNDRVGTGELF
TRBV9	TRBJ1-3	12	ASSFGTLGNTIY
TRBV5-1	TRBJ2-6	14	ASSLAVGAGANVLT
TRBV20-1	TRBJ2-7	9	SARGQGEQY
TRBV6-1	TRBJ1-2	17	ASSGSARDSYRTRGGYT
TRBV6-5	TRBJ1-3	12	ASSLFSSRNTIY
TRBV7-6	TRBJ1-1	11	ASSLERGSEAF
TRBV18	TRBJ2-7	12	ASSLEFPSYEQY
TRBV18	TRBJ2-5	11	ASSGTVQETQY
TRBV5-1	TRBJ2-7	13	ASSSGLAALYEQY
TRBV2	TRBJ2-3	12	ASGESRGTDTQY
TRBV7-8	TRBJ2-1	12	ASSGWGAYNEQF
TRBV2	TRBJ1-2	12	ASSGARTVYGYT
TRBV28	TRBJ1-5	9	ASSLSSPQH
TRBV2	TRBJ2-7	13	ASSVALAGQWEQY
TRBV5-1	TRBJ1-5	13	ASSLGTGSNQPQH
TRBV4-1	TRBJ2-2	13	ASSQQQGNAGELF
TRBV7-2	TRBJ2-7	12	ASSPRVSPYEQY
TRBV7-2	TRBJ2-7	10	ATGGREAEQY
TRBV28	TRBJ1-5	13	ASSLDRATEQPQH
TRBV15	.	13	ATSRAGERLYEQY
TRBV6-5	TRBJ2-7	12	ASSAVAYSYEQY
TRBV6-1	TRBJ1-1	10	ASRPRVADAF
TRBV19	TRBJ2-1	12	ASSSAAPSNEQF
TRBV10-3	TRBJ1-2	11	AISRDKNGGYT
TRBV11-2	TRBJ2-1	11	ASRSTGYNEQF
TRBV6-6	TRBJ2-7	9	ATSFLSEQY
TRBV27	TRBJ1-5	11	ASRRDRGMAQH
TRBV6-5	TRBJ2-5	12	ASSPGQGEETQY
TRBV7-2	TRBJ1-1	12	ASRVHRGNTEAF
TRBV20-1	TRBJ2-7	9	SAQGQVEQY
TRBV7-9	TRBJ2-5	13	ASSLEQGARETQY
TRBV5-8	TRBJ2-7	15	ASSRTTVAGASYEQY
TRBV6-1	TRBJ1-3	13	ASSGGGTSRNTIY
TRBV21-1	TRBJ1-3	13	ASSNRTYSGNTIY
TRBV7-8	TRBJ2-1	14	ASSLPPSGNLYEQF
TRBV11-2	TRBJ2-1	14	ASRSTLAGFSNEQF
TRBV29-1	TRBJ2-1	11	SVALAAYNEQF
TRBV27	TRBJ2-7	12	ASSRLAGVGEQY
TRBV28	TRBJ2-5	13	ASSPPGTEQETQY
TRBV18	TRBJ2-7	13	ASSLTSGVSYEQY
TRBV6-5	TRBJ1-1	12	ASRADRTNTEAF
TRBV5-8	TRBJ1-3	13	ASSLGLAGTNTIY